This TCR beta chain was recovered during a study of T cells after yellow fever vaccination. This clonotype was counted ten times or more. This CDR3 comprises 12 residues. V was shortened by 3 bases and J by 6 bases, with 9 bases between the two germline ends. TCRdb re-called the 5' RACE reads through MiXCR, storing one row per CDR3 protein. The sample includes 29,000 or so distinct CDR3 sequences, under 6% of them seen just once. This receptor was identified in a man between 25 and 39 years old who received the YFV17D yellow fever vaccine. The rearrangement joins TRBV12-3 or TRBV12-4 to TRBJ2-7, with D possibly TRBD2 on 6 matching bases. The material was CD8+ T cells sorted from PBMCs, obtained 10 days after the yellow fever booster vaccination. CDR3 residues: CASSLGGPEQYF. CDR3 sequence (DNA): TGTGCCAGCAGTTTGGGAGGACCCGAGCAGTACTTC.